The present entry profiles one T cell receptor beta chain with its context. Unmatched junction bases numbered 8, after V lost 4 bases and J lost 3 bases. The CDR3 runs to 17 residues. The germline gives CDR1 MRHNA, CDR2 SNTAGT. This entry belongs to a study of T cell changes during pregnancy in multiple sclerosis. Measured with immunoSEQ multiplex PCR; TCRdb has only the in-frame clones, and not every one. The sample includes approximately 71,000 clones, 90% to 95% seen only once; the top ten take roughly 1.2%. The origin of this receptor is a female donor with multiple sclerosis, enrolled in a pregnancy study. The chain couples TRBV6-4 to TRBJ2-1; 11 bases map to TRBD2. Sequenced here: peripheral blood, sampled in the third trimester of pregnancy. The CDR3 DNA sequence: TGTGCCAGCAGTGGCTACGGGACTAGCGGTATCTACAATGAGCAGTTCTTC. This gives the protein CASSGYGTSGIYNEQFF.